What follows are 27 T cell receptor beta chains derived from one specimen sequenced in a study of blood T cell repertoires in COVID-19. Method: immunoSEQ multiplex PCR; TCRdb's copy keeps in-frame clones and lacks some. This table has about 110,000 clones, 84% appearing once. The sequencing sample was made of peripheral blood. These receptors all come from an older woman with acute or convalescent COVID-19.

The rearrangement joins TRBV3-1 (or the pseudogene TRBV3-2) to TRBJ1-2; perhaps TRBD1 as D (5 bases). Trimming stripped 2 bases from V and 3 bases from J, with 16 bases between. Germline lookup yields CDR1 LGHDT and CDR2 YNNKEL (reference sequence). The CDR3 runs 16 residues. The CDR3 spells CASSQYLGEEDYGYTF. CDR3 DNA sequence: TGTGCCAGCAGCCAATATCTGGGGGAGGAGGACTATGGCTACACCTTC.

The rearrangement uses TRBV5-1 and TRBJ2-1; possibly TRBD2 for D (6 bases). Per germline, CDR1 SGHRS and CDR2 YFSETQ. The CDR3 totals 13 residues. V gave up 5 bases and J gave up 3 bases, with 9 bases separating them. The CDR3: CASRWGDYNEQFF. The CDR3 nucleotides are TGCGCCAGCAGGTGGGGGGACTACAATGAGCAGTTCTTC.

The chain employs TRBV3-1 (or the pseudogene TRBV3-2) and TRBJ2-2, with a tentative D call TRBD1 (6 bases). This CDR3 comprises 14 residues. Germline CDR1 reads LGHDT; CDR2 reads YNNKEL (reference sequence). The V gene lost 1 base and the J gene lost 7 bases, with 10 bases spanning the gap. For the CDR3, the DNA is TGTGCCAGCAGCCAAGTTACAGGGAGCGGGGAGCTGTTTTTT. Translation: CASSQVTGSGELFF.

The chain joins TRBV2 to TRBJ2-5; D unclear. This CDR3 has 12 residues. Trimming left V 4 bases short and J 5 bases short, with 8 bases between. Germline V gives CDR1 SNHLY, CDR2 FYNNEI. CDR3 DNA sequence: TGTGCCAGCAGTGCGTCGAGGGAGACCCAGTACTTC. It translates to CASSASRETQYF.

The chain employs TRBV5-4 and TRBJ2-5; 10 bases align to TRBD2. V shed 3 bases and J 1 base; nucleotides not matched to a gene: 3. The CDR3 sequence is 15 residues long. From germline, CDR1 is SGHNT and CDR2 YYREEE (reference sequence). The CDR3 region is CASSSQRGGQETQYF. The CDR3 DNA sequence: TGTGCCAGCAGCTCACAGCGGGGGGGCCAAGAGACCCAGTACTTC.

The CDR3 here is CASSMAREGSGYTF. The CDR3 nucleotides are TGTGCCAGTAGTATGGCCAGGGAGGGTAGTGGCTACACCTTC. The chain is built from TRBV19 and TRBJ1-2, with D possibly being TRBD1 (5 bases). Trimming shortened V by 3 bases and J by 7 bases, and 15 bases separated the two germline ends. This CDR3 contains 14 residues. Germline V gives CDR1 LNHDA, CDR2 SQIVND (reference sequence).

The J gene is TRBJ2-2, the V gene TRBV5-1; 8 nucleotides match TRBD2. Germline V gene lookup returns CDR1 SGHRS and CDR2 YFSETQ. This CDR3 has 17 amino acids. The trim removed 0 bases at V and 0 bases at J, leaving 4 bases unmatched. The CDR3 spells CASSLGPAGANTGELFF. DNA of the CDR3: TGCGCCAGCAGCTTGGGTCCAGCGGGGGCGAACACCGGGGAGCTGTTTTTT.

The chain has TRBV6-5 and TRBJ2-2; 9 positions agree with TRBD2. CDR3 length: 15 residues. Germline V gives CDR1 MNHEY, CDR2 SVGAGI. Trimming removed 6 bases from V and 3 bases from J; junction bases left unmatched: 5. This CDR3 reads CASSDSGRHTGELFF. CDR3 nucleotide sequence: TGTGCCAGCAGCGATAGCGGGAGACACACCGGGGAGCTGTTTTTT.

The chain combines TRBV29-1 with TRBJ1-2, with 8 bases aligning to TRBD1. This CDR3 spans 13 amino acids. The germline V gene has CDR1 SQVTM and CDR2 ANQGSEA. Germline trimming cut 3 bases from V and 6 bases from J; bases unmatched to any gene: 6. The CDR3 loop is CSVEIDRGNGYTF. The CDR3 region has the DNA TGCAGCGTTGAGATCGACAGGGGAAATGGCTACACCTTC.

This clone was found a few times. V gene TRBV3-1 (or the pseudogene TRBV3-2) combines with J gene TRBJ1-3; the D gene is possibly TRBD1 (5 bases). Germline CDR1 and CDR2: LGHDT and YNNKEL (reference sequence). V lost 2 bases and J lost 4, with 6 bases in between. The CDR3 has 13 residues. This CDR3 is CASSQRQGNTIYF. CDR3 DNA: TGTGCCAGCAGCCAACGACAGGGAAACACCATATATTTT.

V usage is TRBV9 and J usage is TRBJ2-1; tentative D call: TRBD2 (5 bases). CDR1 SGDLS and CDR2 YYNGEE come from the germline V gene. The germline V and J ends were trimmed by 4 bases and 6 bases, with 11 bases remaining between them. This CDR3 spans 13 amino acids. The CDR3 spells CASSRGLLNEQFF. In DNA, the CDR3 is TGTGCCAGCAGCAGAGGACTGCTCAATGAGCAGTTCTTC.

The rearrangement links TRBV18 to TRBJ2-1; D is ambiguous. CDR1 and CDR2 from the germline V gene are KGHSH and LQKENI. The V gene lost 3 bases and the J gene lost 13 bases, with 16 bases spanning the gap. CDR3 length equals 13 residues. Here the CDR3 reads CASSPPDGPRQFF. The CDR3 DNA reads TGTGCCAGCTCACCCCCAGATGGGCCCCGACAGTTCTTC.

This clone was seen a few times. This chain links TRBV6-5 with TRBJ2-7; D remains ambiguous. Germline V CDR1 and CDR2: MNHEY, SVGAGI. V shed 6 bases and J shed 4 bases, with 19 bases lying between them. This CDR3 contains 15 residues. This CDR3 is CASSLDAAAAYEQYF. The DNA of the CDR3 is TGTGCCAGCAGCCTTGATGCGGCAGCCGCATACGAGCAGTACTTC.

The chain joins TRBV2 to TRBJ2-2, with D uncertain. Germline-derived CDR1 and CDR2 are SNHLY and FYNNEI. The CDR3 sequence is 14 residues long. Trimming stripped 6 bases from V and 5 bases from J, with 13 bases between. The CDR3, as DNA: TGTGCCAGCAGAGCCGATTTTCGAACCGGGGAGCTGTTTTTT. It specifies CASRADFRTGELFF.

The chain employs TRBV3-1 (or the pseudogene TRBV3-2) and TRBJ1-1; maybe TRBD1 (6 bases). Per the germline V gene, CDR1 is LGHDT and CDR2 is YNNKEL (reference sequence). The CDR3 covers 17 residues. Between the trimmed V and J ends, which lost 5 bases and 1 base, there was a span of 20 bases. This CDR3 reads CASSTRQAAPANTEAFF. DNA for the CDR3: TGTGCCAGCAGCACCCGACAGGCCGCTCCGGCGAACACTGAAGCTTTCTTT.

The chain employs TRBV28 and TRBJ1-2, with D unclear. The germline V and J ends were trimmed by 2 bases and 5 bases, with 12 bases remaining between them. Germline values: CDR1 MDHEN, CDR2 SYDVKM. This CDR3 contains 14 residues. CDR3 nucleotide sequence: TGTGCCAGCAGTTTACCCACAGAGAGTTATGGCTACACCTTC. Protein: CASSLPTESYGYTF.

The rearrangement uses TRBV6-5 and TRBJ1-2; perhaps TRBD1 as D (5 bases). This CDR3 region has 14 residues. V was clipped by 7 bases and J by 6 bases, with 18 bases between them. Germline V gives CDR1 MNHEY, CDR2 SVGAGI. The CDR3 DNA reads TGTGCCAGCAATCTTGACAGCTCTCTGGATGGCTACACCTTC. Translating gives CASNLDSSLDGYTF.

This chain connects TRBV27 to TRBJ1-1; TRBD1 is a possible D gene (6 bases). This CDR3 region has 16 residues. Germline lookup yields CDR1 MNHEY and CDR2 SMNVEV (reference sequence). Trimming took off 5 bases at V and 0 bases at J, with 16 bases between the two ends. The chain's CDR3 is CASSAEQGWLNTEAFF. CDR3 in DNA: TGTGCCAGCAGTGCCGAACAGGGATGGCTGAACACTGAAGCTTTCTTT.

In nucleotides, the CDR3 is TGCAGCGCCGCTCCCGGGACAGGTGGAAACACCATATATTTT. Encoded protein: CSAAPGTGGNTIYF. This sequence joins TRBV29-1 and TRBJ1-3, with 8 bases that match TRBD1. V gave up 7 bases and J gave up 3 bases; unmatched junction bases: 8. The CDR3 totals 14 residues. Germline CDR1 and CDR2: SQVTM and ANQGSEA.

This clone was observed a single time. The rearrangement uses TRBV29-1 and TRBJ2-5; no definite D call. Deletions cut 3 bases from V and 1 base from J, with 9 bases between. The CDR3 runs 13 residues. Germline V gives CDR1 SQVTM, CDR2 ANQGSEA. The CDR3 DNA is TGCAGCGTTGAGAGGCACATCCAAGAGACCCAGTACTTC. Translation gives CSVERHIQETQYF.

The V and J genes are TRBV5-1 and TRBJ2-5, with 12 bases lining up with TRBD2. Germline V lookup: CDR1 SGHRS, CDR2 YFSETQ. Unmatched junction bases numbered 11, after V lost 4 bases and J lost 4 bases. The CDR3 consists of 17 residues. The CDR3 nucleotides are TGCGCCAGCAGCGGCGGGGGGCTAGCGGGAGGGCCAGAGACCCAGTACTTC. Protein: CASSGGGLAGGPETQYF.

This clone was observed once. The rearrangement uses TRBV29-1 and TRBJ1-1, with TRBD1 matching 10 bases. The CDR3 extends over 15 amino acids. The J segment lost 5 bases and the V segment lost 5 bases, leaving 11 bases of the junction unmatched. Germline assignment: CDR1 SQVTM and CDR2 ANQGSEA. CDR3 amino acids: CSVTVTGGTETEAFF. CDR3 bases: TGCAGCGTTACGGTGACAGGGGGCACGGAAACTGAAGCTTTCTTT.

The chain employs TRBV7-9 and TRBJ2-3; no reliable D call. V was shortened by 5 bases and J by 2 bases, with 5 bases between the two germline ends. Germline loops: CDR1 SEHNR, CDR2 FQNEAQ (reference sequence). This CDR3 region has 12 residues. DNA of the CDR3: TGTGCCAGCAGCACAAACACAGATACGCAGTATTTT. Translating gives CASSTNTDTQYF.

The rearrangement links TRBV7-2 to TRBJ1-4; the D gene is possibly TRBD1 (5 bases). Germline CDR1 and CDR2: SGHTA and FQGNSA. V was trimmed by 1 base and J by 3 bases, leaving 9 bases between them. There are 15 residues in the CDR3. Here the CDR3 reads CASSLGGDANEKLFF. Here the CDR3 DNA reads TGTGCCAGCAGCTTAGGGGGGGACGCTAATGAAAAACTGTTTTTT.

J is TRBJ1-2 and V is TRBV11-2; D may be TRBD1 (6 bases). CDR3 length: 13 residues. V was cut by 5 bases and J by 10 bases, with 17 bases left in between. From germline, CDR1 is SGHAT and CDR2 FQNNGV. CDR3 DNA: TGTGCCAGCAGCCCGACAGGAGGAGATGTCTACACCTTC. Its translation is CASSPTGGDVYTF.

The CDR3 DNA follows: TGTGCCAGTCGAGGAGACCGGACAGTACAAGAGACCCAGTACTTC. Residues: CASRGDRTVQETQYF. The chain is built from TRBV10-3 and TRBJ2-5; TRBD1 might be the D (6 bases). Trimming took off 10 bases at V and 2 bases at J, with 20 bases between the two ends. CDR3 length: 15 residues. Germline lookup yields CDR1 ENHRY and CDR2 SYGVKD.

This chain uses TRBV4-2 with TRBJ1-5; D is undetermined. The germline V gene has CDR1 LGHNA and CDR2 YNFKEQ. Trimming shortened V by 1 base and J by 2 bases, and 12 bases separated the two germline ends. CDR3 length equals 16 residues. The CDR3: CASSQARREGNQPQHF. The CDR3 region has the DNA TGTGCCAGCAGCCAAGCTAGAAGGGAGGGCAATCAGCCCCAGCATTTT.